The rows below give T cell receptor beta chains drawn from one sample of a study of control samples from healthy donors and cancer patients. Sequencing was performed with immunoSEQ multiplex PCR; in TCRdb, only in-frame clones are kept and a portion is missing. The sample contains some 120,000 clones, around 87% of which appear only once. Input material: blood. Receptors originate from a man in his 60s in good health. CDR3s include the opening cysteine and the closing phenylalanine or tryptophan. Fields, in order: J gene, D gene, clone size, V gene, CDR3 protein, CDR3 DNA. A D gene is named only where the DNA matches it firmly. The size field is filled for only some rows; it gives once, few, many or a size class.

J: TRBJ2-7; D: -; size: once; V: TRBV14; CDR3: CASSQGWGRGRATYEQYF; DNA: TGTGCCAGCAGCCAAGGGTGGGGTCGTGGCAGGGCAACCTACGAGCAGTACTTC
J: TRBJ2-1; D: -; size: -; V: TRBV6-5; CDR3: CASSYLGTTYNEQFF; DNA: TGTGCCAGCAGCTATCTCGGTACCACGTACAATGAGCAGTTCTTC
J: TRBJ1-4; D: -; size: -; V: TRBV6-5; CDR3: CATRWGQTNEKLFF; DNA: TGTGCCACCCGCTGGGGGCAAACTAATGAAAAACTGTTTTTT
J: TRBJ1-5; D: TRBD1; size: -; V: TRBV6-5; CDR3: CASSWTGNQPQHF; DNA: TGTGCCAGCAGTTGGACAGGGAATCAGCCCCAGCATTTT
J: TRBJ2-1; D: -; size: once; V: TRBV18; CDR3: CASSPQATNSRSYNEQFF; DNA: TGTGCCAGCTCCCCACAGGCGACAAACTCACGCTCCTACAATGAGCAGTTCTTC
J: TRBJ1-2; D: -; size: -; V: TRBV11-2; CDR3: CASSLDYEGRGRDGYTF; DNA: TGTGCCAGCAGCTTAGATTATGAGGGCAGGGGTCGCGATGGCTACACCTTC
J: TRBJ2-3; D: TRBD1; size: -; V: TRBV14; CDR3: CANLLQGASNTDTQYF; DNA: TGTGCCAACCTACTCCAGGGGGCCTCAAACACAGATACGCAGTATTTT
J: TRBJ1-1; D: -; size: -; V: TRBV3-1/TRBV3-2; CDR3: CASSPPGASTEAFF; DNA: TGTGCCAGCAGCCCCCCCGGGGCGAGTACTGAAGCTTTCTTT
J: TRBJ1-1; D: -; size: -; V: TRBV12-3/TRBV12-4; CDR3: CASSLLQNTEAFF; DNA: TGTGCCAGCAGTTTACTTCAGAACACTGAAGCTTTCTTT
J: TRBJ2-7; D: TRBD1; size: once; V: TRBV12-3/TRBV12-4; CDR3: CASSGQGLREQYF; DNA: TGTGCCAGCAGTGGACAGGGTTTGAGAGAGCAGTACTTC
J: TRBJ1-5; D: -; size: -; V: TRBV7-2; CDR3: CASSPHGRNSNQPQHF; DNA: TGTGCCAGCAGCCCCCATGGACGCAATAGCAATCAGCCCCAGCATTTT
J: TRBJ1-1; D: -; size: -; V: TRBV6-5; CDR3: CASSFSGPAEAFF; DNA: TGTGCCAGCAGTTTCTCGGGCCCAGCTGAAGCTTTCTTT
J: TRBJ1-3; D: -; size: few; V: TRBV7-9; CDR3: CASSSGSFSGNTIYF; DNA: TGTGCCAGCAGCTCGGGATCCTTCTCTGGAAACACCATATATTTT
J: TRBJ2-2; D: -; size: -; V: TRBV2; CDR3: CASRGGAGNTGELFF; DNA: TGTGCCAGCAGAGGAGGGGCAGGGAACACCGGGGAGCTGTTTTTT
J: TRBJ1-4; D: -; size: once; V: TRBV9; CDR3: CASSVEGIGRAGLEKLFF; DNA: TGTGCCAGCAGCGTAGAAGGCATTGGAAGGGCCGGGCTTGAAAAACTGTTTTTT
J: TRBJ1-2; D: TRBD1; size: -; V: TRBV28; CDR3: CASSPKDRGATNYGYTF; DNA: TGTGCCAGCAGTCCTAAGGACAGGGGTGCTACTAACTATGGCTACACCTTC
J: TRBJ2-2; D: TRBD2; size: -; V: TRBV7-2; CDR3: CAIRTSGVFGELFF; DNA: TGTGCCATTAGGACTAGCGGGGTATTCGGGGAGCTGTTTTTT
J: TRBJ1-1; D: TRBD1; size: -; V: TRBV4-1; CDR3: CASSRRTGEISTEAFF; DNA: TGCGCCAGCAGCCGAAGGACAGGGGAGATAAGCACTGAAGCTTTCTTT
J: TRBJ1-5; D: -; size: -; V: TRBV5-5; CDR3: CASSFDSNQPQHF; DNA: TGTGCCAGCAGCTTTGATAGCAATCAGCCCCAGCATTTT
J: TRBJ2-7; D: -; size: few; V: TRBV20-1; CDR3: CSAPGTYEQYF; DNA: TGCAGTGCCCCGGGGACCTACGAGCAGTACTTC
J: TRBJ1-2; D: -; size: -; V: TRBV12-3/TRBV12-4; CDR3: CASSDGTNYGYTF; DNA: TGTGCCAGCAGTGACGGGACGAACTATGGCTACACCTTC
J: TRBJ2-5; D: -; size: -; V: TRBV24-1; CDR3: CATSDTRTFLAQYF; DNA: TGTGCCACCAGTGACACTCGGACGTTCCTCGCCCAGTACTTC
J: TRBJ2-1; D: -; size: -; V: TRBV30; CDR3: CAWSSKGTGRPYNEQFF; DNA: TGTGCCTGGAGTAGTAAGGGAACAGGCCGACCCTACAATGAGCAGTTCTTC
J: TRBJ1-4; D: -; size: -; V: TRBV27; CDR3: CASRLEGSANEKLFF; DNA: TGTGCCAGCAGACTCGAAGGATCGGCTAATGAAAAACTGTTTTTT
J: TRBJ1-6; D: -; size: -; V: TRBV4-1; CDR3: CASSQVSAGSPLHF; DNA: TGCGCCAGCAGCCAAGTTTCTGCAGGCTCACCCCTCCACTTT
J: TRBJ1-2; D: -; size: -; V: TRBV14; CDR3: CASSLDSKSGYTF; DNA: TGTGCCAGCAGCCTCGACAGTAAGAGTGGCTACACCTTC
J: TRBJ2-1; D: -; size: -; V: TRBV5-5; CDR3: CASSISGTTYNEQFF; DNA: TGTGCCAGCAGCATATCCGGGACCACGTACAATGAGCAGTTCTTC
J: TRBJ1-2; D: -; size: -; V: TRBV28; CDR3: CASSWESGGYTF; DNA: TGTGCCAGCAGTTGGGAGAGTGGTGGCTACACCTTC
J: TRBJ1-1; D: -; size: -; V: TRBV7-2; CDR3: CASSLGVGMNTEAFF; DNA: TGTGCCAGCAGCTTAGGGGTAGGAATGAACACTGAAGCTTTCTTT
J: TRBJ1-4; D: -; size: -; V: TRBV6-6; CDR3: CASSTGGLKGEKLFF; DNA: TGTGCCAGCAGTACGGGGGGTCTCAAGGGGGAAAAACTGTTTTTT
J: TRBJ2-7; D: -; size: -; V: TRBV19; CDR3: CASSISGTSYEQYF; DNA: TGTGCCAGTAGTATAAGCGGAACCTCCTACGAGCAGTACTTC
J: TRBJ1-2; D: TRBD1; size: -; V: TRBV10-3; CDR3: CAISDDRVGGYGYTF; DNA: TGTGCCATCAGTGACGACAGGGTAGGAGGCTATGGCTACACCTTC
J: TRBJ1-4; D: TRBD1; size: -; V: TRBV4-1; CDR3: CASSPSGGTANEKLFF; DNA: TGCGCCAGCAGCCCCTCCGGGGGGACAGCTAATGAAAAACTGTTTTTT
J: TRBJ1-4; D: -; size: -; V: TRBV5-6; CDR3: CASSPTRGPNEKLFF; DNA: TGTGCCAGCAGCCCGACCCGAGGGCCTAATGAAAAACTGTTTTTT
J: TRBJ2-7; D: -; size: -; V: TRBV6-1; CDR3: CASSDPFYEQYF; DNA: TGTGCCAGCAGTGACCCCTTCTACGAGCAGTACTTC
J: TRBJ2-5; D: -; size: -; V: TRBV19; CDR3: CASSIQAQGETQYF; DNA: TGTGCCAGTAGTATACAGGCCCAAGGGGAGACCCAGTACTTC
J: TRBJ1-1; D: -; size: -; V: TRBV2; CDR3: CASSGVLSEAFF; DNA: TGTGCCAGCAGTGGGGTGTTATCTGAAGCTTTCTTT
J: TRBJ1-2; D: -; size: -; V: TRBV19; CDR3: CASSIIQGLFSSGYTF; DNA: TGTGCCAGTAGTATAATCCAAGGGCTTTTCTCGTCGGGCTACACCTTC
J: TRBJ1-1; D: -; size: -; V: TRBV19; CDR3: CASSQPRGLNTEAFF; DNA: TGTGCCAGTAGCCAGCCACGGGGGTTGAACACTGAAGCTTTCTTT
J: TRBJ1-6; D: -; size: -; V: TRBV7-9; CDR3: CASKEISGDSPLHF; DNA: TGTGCCAGCAAAGAAATTTCGGGCGATTCACCCCTCCACTTT
J: TRBJ2-3; D: -; size: -; V: TRBV5-1; CDR3: CASSFPADTQYF; DNA: TGCGCCAGCAGCTTTCCCGCAGATACGCAGTATTTT
J: TRBJ1-2; D: -; size: -; V: TRBV9; CDR3: CASSHSRRNYGYTF; DNA: TGTGCCAGCAGCCATTCTAGGCGGAACTATGGCTACACCTTC
J: TRBJ1-4; D: TRBD1; size: -; V: TRBV28; CDR3: CASSFPGGGFEKLFF; DNA: TGTGCCAGCAGTTTTCCAGGGGGGGGTTTTGAAAAACTGTTTTTT